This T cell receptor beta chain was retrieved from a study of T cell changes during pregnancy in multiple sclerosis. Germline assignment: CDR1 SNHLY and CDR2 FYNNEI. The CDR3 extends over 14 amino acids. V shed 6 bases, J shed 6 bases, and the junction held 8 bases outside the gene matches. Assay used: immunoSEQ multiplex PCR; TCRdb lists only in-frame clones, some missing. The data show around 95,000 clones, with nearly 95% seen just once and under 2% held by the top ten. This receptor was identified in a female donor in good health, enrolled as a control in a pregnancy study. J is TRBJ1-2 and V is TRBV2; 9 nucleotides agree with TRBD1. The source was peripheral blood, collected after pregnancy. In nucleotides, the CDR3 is TGTGCCAGCAGGGGACAGGGCCAAGGTCATGGCTACACCTTC. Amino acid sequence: CASRGQGQGHGYTF.